This T cell receptor beta chain was documented in a study of cytomegalovirus exposure and HLA in healthy donors (dated by TCRdb to the late 2010s). With regard to the full study: An earlier analysis of 587 of the donors reported approximately 300 Gb of sequence data and roughly 120 million unique TCR beta sequences obtained from around 170 million T cells. Donor age, sex, ethnicity and CMV serostatus were compiled together with the repertoire data. To decide whether each TCR beta V gene segment behaved as functional or pseudogenic, an earlier analysis of some 580 of the donors relied on high-throughput TCR beta sequencing. Because of strong linkage in the cohort, roughly five DR-DQ haplotypes were treated as single units for association and clustering. In a later genetic analysis, genome-wide SNP genotypes for 398 of the 666 donors were used, and that subset was treated as a discovery cohort. The number of donors typed differed by locus, with 629-630 for A, B, C, DRB1 and DQB1, around 560 for DQA1, some 570 for DPA1, and around 450 for DPB1. Besides the first cohort of hundreds of subjects, a separate validation cohort made up of 120 or so different subjects was used. Class I and class II HLA loci were covered by the typing at four-digit resolution. Among the roughly 400 genotyped donors, about 83% belonged to the genetic ancestry cluster associated with self-reported Caucasian donors. In a later analysis, previously published TCR beta repertoires from several hundred donors were re-analyzed and high-resolution HLA genotyping was added so that TCR occurrence patterns could be studied. The aim of the study was to test whether cataloging public T cell receptors could identify signatures of past pathogen exposure. All discovery cohort repertoires had been generated using a single sequencing platform. Roughly 300 gigabases of sequencing data and approximately 85 million unique TCR sequences were included in an early release covering 550 to 800 HLA-typed donors. Rather than drawing on any new phenotypic data, the later analysis identified candidate immune exposures from TCR beta sequences and the way those sequences occurred across donors. Across some 400 genotyped donors of the cohort, an average of about 240,000 unique TCR beta nucleotide sequences per donor were sequenced, and about a sixth of those sequences were non-productive. To predict cytomegalovirus infection status, the study brought together high-throughput TCR immunosequencing, statistical association of individual TCRs with disease status, and machine learning. The study profiled the T cell repertoires of under 850 subjects by immunosequencing and related them to cytomegalovirus serostatus.

In regard to this clone: Its antigen remains undetermined. Nothing much larger sits one base from this clone, and base qualities are not available. The sample has other DNA sequences that encode this CDR3 too.

Receptor libraries were prepared by the immunoSEQ multiplex PCR assay. A mixture of 60 forward primers for TCR Vbeta segments and 13 reverse primers for TCR Jbeta segments was used in the multiplex PCR. A multiplex PCR assay on genomic DNA amplified the CDR3 region of rearranged TCR beta genes. The Illumina HiSeq System was used to sequence the amplified TCR beta libraries as 87-base-pair reads. The paper's processing steps were these. Across the 700 or so repertoires, a later analysis counted approximately 75 million unique TCR beta chains, 9.5 million to 12 million of which were shared by at least two donors. Raw reads were error-corrected and collapsed into unique sequences by a nearest-neighbor algorithm in which closely related sequences were merged to remove PCR and sequencing errors. V, D and J gene segments were assigned by aligning CDR3 sequences to IMGT reference sequences. For a sequence to be retained, a match of at least six nucleotides to both a V gene segment and a J gene segment was required. Rearrangements were called productive when the CDR3 lacked stop codons and stayed in frame with V and J; all others were non-productive. Following IMGT convention, CDR3 was defined as the stretch from the second conserved V-encoded cysteine to the conserved J-encoded phenylalanine. The earlier analysis of about 610 of the donors excluded any sequence lacking an unambiguous match to a single V gene segment. An earlier analysis of around 600 of the donors classified V segments as functional when productive rearrangements were above 56.7% and as segregating when the standard deviation between donors was above 5%. A statistical classification framework was developed to diagnose cytomegalovirus status using the catalog of TCR beta chain sequences. In a later analysis, TCR nucleotide sequences were compared against IMGT/GENE-DB human TR gene sequences so that V and J genes could be assigned. A later analysis assigned CDR3 sequences and most-parsimonious VDJ recombination scenarios with the TCRdist pipeline. In a later analysis, each TCR beta chain was defined by its CDR3 amino acid sequence together with its V-gene family, and reads lacking a unique V-gene family were excluded. To address suspected cross-contamination and a sequencing artifact, a later analysis removed some 620 highly shared, low-generation-probability nucleotide sequences. In a later analysis, a clonal expansion index for each public chain was calculated from normalized within-repertoire ranks of inferred template counts. A later analysis computed generation probabilities with a VDJ recombination model fitted to out-of-frame rearrangements, and checked the results against IGoR. In a later analysis, TCR-TCR, TCR-HLA and TCR-CMV co-occurrence was scored with hypergeometric tests, and a repertoire-size bias correction was applied to TCR pairs. To estimate false discovery rates, a later analysis permuted the HLA or CMV assignments 20 times. In a later analysis, co-occurring TCRs were grouped with DBSCAN, and TCRdist sequence similarity was added when clustering was performed within HLA-allele-positive subsets. Repertoires with fewer than 30,000 or more than 120,000 public chains were left out of co-occurrence clustering, as were five repertoires with anomalous nucleotide sharing. Sourced from immuneACCESS, this table was stored by TCRdb with only in-frame sequences that have V and J called. A share of the clones is absent; for the studies checked, an unresolved V gene accounts for under half, and the remainder has no known explanation. V and J calls and clone size come straight from that table; D and trimming were deduced from the DNA. The sample has 250,000 to 300,000 clones on record, approximately 84% of them singletons. 2% of the sample belongs to the ten largest clones.

Including cysteine and phenylalanine, the CDR3 has 14 amino acids. The CDR3 DNA has 42 bases and is translated from base 1. Clipping removes 8 bases from V and 2 bases from J, with 4 as the unmatched junction base count. CDR1 is given as MDHEN and CDR2 as SYDVKM, both from the germline V gene. The cohort consisted of 666 healthy bone marrow donors. Cohort members were all nominally healthy when sampled, although unrecorded immune exposures were likely present. The donor was CMV seropositive and was included in the group of some 290 seropositive cohort members. A peripheral blood sample was provided by each donor, and peripheral blood mononuclear cells were used for TCR beta sequencing. The Qiagen DNeasy Blood Extraction Kit was used to extract genomic DNA from the blood cell samples. Results and caveats for the whole study, not just this receptor: Correlated functional status among segregating V segments might reflect linkage disequilibrium, but an unknown experimental factor could not be ruled out. According to the authors, the approach could potentially be generalized to other disease states and immunological phenotypes. When HLA alleles, especially DR and DQ, strongly co-occurred, TCR associations were difficult to assign to individual alleles. The sequencing pipeline was judged likely to have produced a cluster of highly shared sequence variants as a technical artifact. A further reported finding was that TCR beta sequences accurately predicted the HLA-A and HLA-B alleles for most subjects in the first cohort. A few of the identified cytomegalovirus-associated TCR beta chains were confirmed in vitro to be specific for cytomegalovirus antigens. Most TCR sequences were observed very rarely across donors, whereas some public TCRs were present in many individuals. According to a later analysis, parvovirus B19, influenza, CMV and Epstein-Barr virus appeared linked to several top co-occurrence clusters. Immune exposure information for the cohort was limited to CMV serostatus. Specific HLA alleles were associated with around 18,000 TCR beta sequences at a false discovery rate of 0.05 in a later analysis. V-gene and J-gene trimming of TCR beta chains was associated with a missense DCLRE1C variant in a later genetic analysis, and the association was replicated in an independent cohort. A later genetic analysis reported fewer N-insertions in productive TCRs among donors in an Asian-associated ancestry cluster than the roughly 700-donor mean. Because HLA typing was missing for some donors at each locus, association tests included only the typed subset. Sequencing depth was assumed to be roughly uniform across donors in the presence/absence analyses, though that assumption may not hold. In a later analysis, most CMV-associated TCR beta chains were found to appear HLA-restricted, with HLA associations seemingly driven largely by CMV exposure. The classifier was reported to diagnose cytomegalovirus status with high specificity and sensitivity in both the original and validation cohorts. This cohort had only TCR beta chains sequenced, and the lack of alpha or paired-chain data limited which features could be detected. In a later analysis, HLA-associated TCR beta chains showed more clonal expansion and lower generation probabilities than non-associated chains that were equally common. Some 15 rarely observed V segments, including chromosome 9 orphons, were excluded from the earlier analysis of approximately 500 of the donors because counts were too low. An earlier analysis of around 600 of the donors showed that most TCR beta V segments appeared in productive rearrangements either about 87% or about 30% of the time, which broadly matched IMGT annotations. According to a later analysis, TCR association rates differed among HLA loci, with DRB1 alleles showing the most associated TCRs and HLA-C alleles showing the fewest. Some IMGT-functional V segments, including TRBV6-2 and TRBV6-3, could not be told apart with the 87-base-pair reads, so those segments were excluded. In the study, approximately 160 TCR beta chains were listed as associated with cytomegalovirus.

The chain couples TRBV28 to TRBJ1-3; TRBD1 lines up with 9 middle nucleotides. Sequenced material: PBMCs. The receptor comes from a woman in her thirties or forties in good health and CMV-seropositive. The CDR3 protein sequence reads: CASRGQGTGNTIYF. Here is the DNA: TGTGCCAGCCGAGGACAGGGGACTGGAAACACCATATATTTT. The variable domain in full, with residues beyond the CDR3 obtained from the reference TRBV28 and TRBJ1-3 genes, is DVKVTQSSRYLVKRTGEKVFLECVQDMDHENMFWYRQDPGLGLRLIYFSYDVKMKEKGDIPEGYSVSREKKERFSLILESASTNQTSMYLCASRGQGTGNTIYFGEGSWLTVV.